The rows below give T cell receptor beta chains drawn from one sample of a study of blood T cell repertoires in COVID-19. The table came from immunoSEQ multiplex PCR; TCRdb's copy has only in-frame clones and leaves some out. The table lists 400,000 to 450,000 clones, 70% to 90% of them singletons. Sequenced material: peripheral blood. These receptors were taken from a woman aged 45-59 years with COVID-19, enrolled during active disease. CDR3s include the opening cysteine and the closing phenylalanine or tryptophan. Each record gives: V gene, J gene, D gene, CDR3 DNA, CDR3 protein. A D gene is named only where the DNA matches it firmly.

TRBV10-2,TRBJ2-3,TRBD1,TGCGCCAGCAGTGAATCGGGACAGGGGGTCACAGATACGCAGTATTTT,CASSESGQGVTDTQYF
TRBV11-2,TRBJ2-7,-,TGTGCCAGCAGCTCTTGGGGCGATTCCTACGAGCAGTACTTC,CASSSWGDSYEQYF
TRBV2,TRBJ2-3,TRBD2,TGTGCCAGCGCCGCTAGCGGGGGGCCTAGCACAGATACGCAGTATTTT,CASAASGGPSTDTQYF
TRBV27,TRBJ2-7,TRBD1,TGTGCCAGCAGTCGTACAGGGGGCTACGAGCAGTACTTC,CASSRTGGYEQYF
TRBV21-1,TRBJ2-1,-,TGTGCCAGCAGCAAAGACCGGGTGGCTTGCAATGAGCAGTTCTTC,CASSKDRVACNEQFF
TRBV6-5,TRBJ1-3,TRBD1,TGTGCCAGCAAAAGGGCAGGGGGTAAAGGAAACACCATATATTTT,CASKRAGGKGNTIYF
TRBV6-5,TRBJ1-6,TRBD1,TGTGCCAGCAGTTCCCGGACAGGGTCGGACTCACCCCTCCACTTT,CASSSRTGSDSPLHF
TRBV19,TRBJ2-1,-,TGTGCCAGTAGTAGACTGAGCTCCTACAATGAGCAGTTCTTC,CASSRLSSYNEQFF
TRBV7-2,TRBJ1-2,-,TGTGCCAGCAGCTTAGTTTTAAGCGGCTACACCTTC,CASSLVLSGYTF
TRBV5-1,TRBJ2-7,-,TGCGCCAGCAGCTTGGATGGCAGGGGAAACGAGCAGTACTTC,CASSLDGRGNEQYF
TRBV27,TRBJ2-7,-,TGTGCCAGCAGTTTATCGGCCGGGTTTGTCTACGAGCAGTACTTC,CASSLSAGFVYEQYF
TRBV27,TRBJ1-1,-,TGTGCCAGCAGTTCGGGCACTGAAGCTTTCTTT,CASSSGTEAFF